This paragraph covers one T cell receptor (beta chain) sequence. The antigen is not known. These data are taken from a study of shared clonotypes between healthy human individuals. Study conclusions and caveats: Generation probabilities were higher for clonotypes shared across all four sorted-subset donors than for unshared ones.

Assay used: immunoSEQ multiplex PCR; TCRdb lists only in-frame clones, some missing. The sample includes fewer than 2.5 million clones, under 95% of them seen just once. V lost 9 bases to trimming and J lost 2 bases; unmatched junction nucleotides: 10. CDR1 and CDR2 from the germline V gene are MRHNA and SNTAGT. There are 15 residues in the CDR3. This chain connects TRBV6-4 to TRBJ1-5; 7 nucleotides align to TRBD1. Source material: naive CD4+ T cells from PBMCs. Stated subset: CD45RA+ positively selected. The source is a man between 18 and 35 years old in good health. Some clones in this sample may be carry-over from other donors' samples. The CDR3 DNA sequence: TGTGCCAGACTACCGGGACAGCCTTGCAATCAGCCCCAGCATTTT. Translating gives CARLPGQPCNQPQHF.